These 3 T cell receptor beta chains share one sample of origin, sequenced in a study of blood T cell repertoires in COVID-19. Measured with immunoSEQ multiplex PCR; TCRdb has only the in-frame clones, and not every one. The data hold almost 250,000 clones, with approximately 85% observed a single time. Sequencing was done on a sample of PBMCs or T cells enriched from blood (not recorded which). Receptors originate from a woman in her fifties or sixties with acute COVID-19.

The chain links TRBV4-3 to TRBJ1-1, with no clear D. The V gene lost 0 bases and the J gene lost 6 bases, with 14 bases spanning the gap. Germline values: CDR1 LGHNA, CDR2 YSLEER. The CDR3 runs to 15 residues. The CDR3 DNA sequence: TGCGCCAGCAGCCAAGACGAGGAGGGCTTGGCTGAAGCTTTCTTT. The encoded protein is CASSQDEEGLAEAFF.

The chain recombines TRBV2 with TRBJ2-5, with 8 bases lining up with TRBD2. Trimming at V came to 5 bases and at J to 4 bases, leaving 9 bases not matched to a gene. Germline V CDR1 and CDR2: SNHLY, FYNNEI. This CDR3 is built from 15 residues. The CDR3 region has the DNA TGTGCCAGCAGTCACAGCGGGGGAGGAAGAGAGACCCAGTACTTC. This translates into CASSHSGGGRETQYF.

This clone showed up just once. The chain is built from TRBV25-1 and TRBJ1-1, with TRBD1 matching over 10 bases. The V gene end was trimmed by 7 bases and the J gene end by 4 bases; junction bases not matched to a gene: 9. CDR3 length: 15 residues. Germline V gene data show CDR1 as MGHDK and CDR2 as SYGVNS. The DNA of the CDR3 is TGTGCCAGCATTCCGGACAGGGGGTGGATCACTGAAGCTTTCTTT. Its translation is CASIPDRGWITEAFF.